The 32 T cell receptor beta chains below come from one sample, sequenced in a study of shared clonotypes between healthy human individuals. Method: immunoSEQ multiplex PCR; TCRdb's copy keeps in-frame clones and lacks some. This table has hundreds of thousands of clones, around 97% appearing once. Sequences were obtained from naive CD4+ T cells sorted from blood. The subset was: CD45RA+ positively selected. Source of these receptors: a woman aged 25 to 39 in good health.

The chain recombines TRBV19 with TRBJ1-5, with 9 bases that match TRBD1. V shed 6 bases, J shed 9 bases, and the junction held 0 bases outside the gene matches. CDR3 length: 11 amino acids. The germline V gene has CDR1 LNHDA and CDR2 SQIVND (reference sequence). The CDR3 DNA sequence: TGTGCCAGTAGGGGACAGGGGCCCCAGCATTTT. As protein: CASRGQGPQHF.

This chain uses TRBV19 with TRBJ1-1; D is ambiguous. The germline CDR1 and CDR2 sequences are LNHDA and SQIVND (reference sequence). V shed 2 bases and J shed 4 bases, with 8 bases lying between them. This CDR3 is 13 amino acids long. The CDR3 DNA reads as TGTGCCAGTAGTATAAGCAGGACCACTGAAGCTTTCTTT. Translated, it gives CASSISRTTEAFF. Filled out from reference TRBV19 and TRBJ1-1, the complete variable domain reads DGGITQSPKYLFRKEGQNVTLSCEQNLNHDAMYWYRQDPGQGLRLIYYSQIVNDFQKGDIAEGYSVSREKKESFPLTVTSAQKNPTAFYLCASSISRTTEAFFGQGTRLTVV.

The chain recombines TRBV28 with TRBJ2-1; the match to TRBD2 covers 12 bases. This CDR3 has 16 amino acids. Germline V CDR1 and CDR2: MDHEN, SYDVKM. V dropped 5 bases and J dropped 8; count of bases not matched to a gene: 10. CDR3 protein: CASSPSSGRARYEQFF. DNA for the CDR3: TGTGCCAGCAGTCCATCTAGCGGGAGGGCCAGGTATGAGCAGTTCTTC.

The chain is built from TRBV21-1 and TRBJ1-1; TRBD1 is the table's D call and was not checked against the DNA. TRBV21-1 is a recognized pseudogene. The CDR3 spans 17 residues. This CDR3 reads CASSKAAQGANSTEAFF. In DNA, the CDR3 is TGTGCCAGCAGCAAAGCCGCACAGGGGGCTAATAGCACTGAAGCTTTCTTT.

The J gene is TRBJ1-2, the V gene TRBV5-4, with 8 bases aligning to TRBD1. Germline lookup yields CDR1 SGHNT and CDR2 YYREEE (reference sequence). The CDR3 runs to 15 residues. Trimming at V came to 4 bases and at J to 6 bases, leaving 11 bases not matched to a gene. The CDR3 bases are TGTGCCAGCAGCGAGATGGACAGGGTGGATAATGGCTACACCTTC. Its translation is CASSEMDRVDNGYTF.

The genes are TRBV7-9 and TRBJ2-1; possibly TRBD2 for D (5 bases). V was pared by 0 bases and J by 8 bases, with 8 bases between. The V gene's germline CDR1 is SEHNR and CDR2 FQNEAQ (reference sequence). The CDR3 runs 13 residues. CDR3 sequence reads: CASSLAGEDEQFF. For the CDR3, the DNA is TGTGCCAGCAGCTTAGCGGGAGAGGATGAGCAGTTCTTC.

This chain links TRBV7-9 with TRBJ2-5, with D tentatively TRBD1 or TRBD2 (6 bases each). Germline V CDR1 and CDR2: SEHNR, FQNEAQ (reference sequence). Trimming took 3 bases from V and 6 from J, leaving 11 bases between them. The CDR3 contains 13 residues. The CDR3 region is CASSFGGGQTQYF. CDR3 in DNA: TGTGCCAGCAGCTTCGGGGGCGGACAGACCCAGTACTTC.

The V gene is TRBV5-1, the J gene TRBJ2-5, with a tentative D call TRBD1 (6 bases). Gene TRBJ2-7 matches the end of the DNA better, so the J call may be wrong. CDR3 length: 12 residues. Germline loops: CDR1 SGHRS, CDR2 YFSETQ. The CDR3 DNA is TGCGCCAGCAGCCGACAGGACTACGAGCAGTACTTC. This gives the protein CASSRQDYEQYF.

CDR3 in DNA: TGCGCCAGCAGCTTGGATCCAGAGAGCAATCAGCCCCAGCATTTT. This gives the protein CASSLDPESNQPQHF. The chain joins TRBV5-1 to TRBJ1-5; D remains ambiguous. There are 15 residues in the CDR3. Germline CDR1 and CDR2: SGHRS and YFSETQ. The V end lost 0 bases, the J end lost 1 base, and 8 bases lay between the germline ends.

This clone was recorded once. V and J are TRBV4-1 and TRBJ2-5, with 10 nucleotides matching TRBD1. V was pared by 4 bases and J by 4 bases, with 6 bases of the junction left unmatched. CDR3 length: 15 amino acids. Germline V gene sequence: CDR1 MGHRA, CDR2 YSYEKL. CDR3 amino acids: CASSPLTGGRETQYF. The CDR3 DNA reads TGCGCCAGCAGCCCCCTGACAGGGGGCCGAGAGACCCAGTACTTC.

The chain links TRBV7-6 to TRBJ2-3; 9 bases map to TRBD1. The germline V gene has CDR1 SGHVS and CDR2 FNYEAQ. With V trimmed by 5 bases and J by 5 bases, 11 bases remained unmatched. This CDR3 contains 16 residues. The CDR3 sequence: CASSREQGALIDTQYF. The CDR3, as DNA: TGTGCCAGCAGCCGCGAACAGGGGGCGCTTATAGATACGCAGTATTTT.

This clone was counted between two and nine times. The chain employs TRBV28 and TRBJ2-7; D is unclear. V gave up 2 bases and J gave up 5 bases, with 1 base separating them. Per germline, CDR1 MDHEN and CDR2 SYDVKM. CDR3 size: 10 residues. Written as DNA, the CDR3 is TGTGCCAGCAGTTTACACGAGCAGTACTTC. This codes for CASSLHEQYF.

The CDR3 sequence: CASSRGSGSNEKLFF. For the CDR3, the DNA is TGTGCCAGCTCACGGGGCAGTGGCTCCAATGAAAAACTGTTTTTT. V is TRBV18 and J is TRBJ1-4; D may be TRBD1 (5 bases). The CDR3 covers 15 residues. Between the trimmed V and J ends, which lost 4 bases and 5 bases, there was a span of 14 bases. Germline assignment: CDR1 KGHSH and CDR2 LQKENI.

This clone was seen a single time. The chain recombines TRBV6-4 with TRBJ2-2; D is undetermined. The V and J ends lost 4 bases and 0 bases respectively, with 6 bases between them. CDR1 MRHNA and CDR2 SNTAGT come from the germline V gene. The CDR3 sequence is 14 residues long. The CDR3 loop reads CASSVSPNTGELFF. The CDR3, as DNA: TGTGCCAGCAGTGTCTCCCCGAACACCGGGGAGCTGTTTTTT.

Comments on this clone: This sample includes further DNA sequences coding for the same CDR3. This chain joins TRBV19 and TRBJ2-7, with TRBD2 matching over 9 bases. Germline loops: CDR1 LNHDA, CDR2 SQIVND (reference sequence). This CDR3 comprises 14 residues. V shed 2 bases and J 2 bases; nucleotides not matched to a gene: 1. This CDR3 reads CASSILAGTYEQYF. The CDR3 DNA reads TGTGCCAGTAGTATACTAGCGGGAACCTACGAGCAGTACTTC.

The V call is TRBV21-1, the J call TRBJ2-2; the table's D call, TRBD2, was not checked against the DNA. TRBV21-1 has pseudogene status. The CDR3 extends over 17 amino acids. CDR3 nucleotide sequence: TGTGCCAGCAGCAAACTCAGCGGGAATGAAAACACCGGGGAGCTGTTTTTT. This codes for CASSKLSGNENTGELFF.

V is TRBV28 and J is TRBJ2-7; a weak D match, TRBD1 (6 bases). Trimming cost V 4 bases and J 4 bases, with 14 bases left between them. The CDR3 consists of 14 residues. Per the germline V gene, CDR1 is MDHEN and CDR2 is SYDVKM. As DNA, the CDR3 is TGTGCCAGCAGTTCTGGGGGCGGTAGATACGAGCAGTACTTC. Translating gives CASSSGGGRYEQYF.

The chain couples TRBV28 to TRBJ1-6; D is possibly TRBD1 (6 bases). Looked up from germline, CDR1 is MDHEN and CDR2 is SYDVKM. The ends were cut back, 3 bases at V and 7 bases at J, with 13 bases in the middle. The CDR3 runs 15 residues. The CDR3 is CASSFSDRNNSPLHF. CDR3 coding DNA: TGTGCCAGCAGTTTTTCGGACAGAAACAATTCACCCCTCCACTTT.

This clone was observed a single time. V is TRBV28 and J is TRBJ2-1; 8 bases are shared with TRBD2. The CDR3 has 14 residues. Germline V gene lookup returns CDR1 MDHEN and CDR2 SYDVKM. Germline trimming cut 6 bases from V and 3 bases from J; bases unmatched to any gene: 4. The CDR3 protein is CASRTSGVYNEQFF. The CDR3 bases are TGTGCCAGCAGAACTAGCGGAGTCTACAATGAGCAGTTCTTC. Based on the CDR3 plus reference TRBV28 and TRBJ2-1, the full variable domain is DVKVTQSSRYLVKRTGEKVFLECVQDMDHENMFWYRQDPGLGLRLIYFSYDVKMKEKGDIPEGYSVSREKKERFSLILESASTNQTSMYLCASRTSGVYNEQFFGPGTRLTVL.

This chain connects TRBV4-1 to TRBJ1-3; D is perhaps TRBD1 (6 bases). Germline assignment: CDR1 MGHRA and CDR2 YSYEKL. The CDR3 is 16 amino acids. With 3 bases removed from V and 4 bases from J, the gap between germline ends came to 16 bases. The CDR3 DNA reads TGCGCCAGCAGCCATACCCCAGGCGGGACAGGAAACACCATATATTTT. Protein: CASSHTPGGTGNTIYF.

The V call is TRBV4-1, the J call TRBJ2-3, with 14 bases fitting TRBD2. The CDR3 contains 19 residues. The J segment lost 0 bases and the V segment lost 4 bases, leaving 9 bases of the junction unmatched. Germline CDR1 and CDR2: MGHRA and YSYEKL. CDR3 loop: CASSRSGTSGSSSTDTQYF. As DNA, the CDR3 is TGCGCCAGCAGCCGCTCTGGGACTAGCGGGAGTAGTAGCACAGATACGCAGTATTTT.

This chain links TRBV5-1 with TRBJ2-5; 11 nucleotides align to TRBD2. The J call is uncertain, as TRBJ2-7 better fits the DNA end. This CDR3 is 15 amino acids long. From germline, CDR1 is SGHRS and CDR2 YFSETQ. CDR3 protein: CASSLLAGDAYEQYF. In DNA form, the CDR3 reads TGCGCCAGCAGTCTACTAGCGGGAGACGCCTACGAGCAGTACTTC.

The CDR3 DNA reads TGTGCCAGCAGCGTAGGTAGCGGGAGTCATGAGCAGTTCTTC. This sequence encodes CASSVGSGSHEQFF. The rearrangement uses TRBV9 and TRBJ2-1; 9 nucleotides line up with TRBD2. Per the germline V gene, CDR1 is SGDLS and CDR2 is YYNGEE. V lost 0 bases and J lost 8; bases outside the gene matches: 3. The CDR3 spans 14 residues.

V usage is TRBV29-1 and J usage is TRBJ2-7, with D tentatively TRBD1 (6 bases). The germline V gene encodes CDR1 SQVTM and CDR2 ANQGSEA. The CDR3 is 12 residues long. Trimming removed 6 bases at V and 6 bases at J, with 15 bases between. The CDR3 loop reads CSVAQNRAEQYF. The CDR3 DNA is TGCAGCGTCGCCCAAAACAGGGCCGAGCAGTACTTC.

The chain employs TRBV28 and TRBJ1-2, with a tentative D call TRBD1 (5 bases). V lost 5 bases, J lost 2 bases, and 6 bases lay in between. CDR1 is MDHEN and CDR2 is SYDVKM in the germline V gene. The CDR3 is 12 residues long. The CDR3 here is CASSRQNYGYTF. The CDR3 region has the DNA TGTGCCAGCAGTCGACAGAACTATGGCTACACCTTC.

Remarks on this clone: The same CDR3 also results from other DNA sequences found in this sample. The genes are TRBV28 and TRBJ1-5; possibly TRBD1 for D (5 bases). Germline V gives CDR1 MDHEN, CDR2 SYDVKM. V dropped 3 bases and J dropped 4 bases, with 10 bases sitting between them. This CDR3 region has 14 residues. For the CDR3, the DNA is TGTGCCAGCAGTTTGGGGGGGGGAAATCAGCCCCAGCATTTT. Translating it yields CASSLGGGNQPQHF.

The V gene is TRBV2, the J gene TRBJ2-1; 7 bases fit TRBD2. The CDR3 runs to 14 residues. Germline lookup yields CDR1 SNHLY and CDR2 FYNNEI. V was clipped by 3 bases and J by 6 bases; unmatched bases: 5. The CDR3 is CASSEGGSLNEQFF. CDR3 sequence (DNA): TGTGCCAGCAGTGAGGGCGGGAGTCTCAATGAGCAGTTCTTC. The variable domain in full, completed from reference TRBV2 and TRBJ2-1, reads EPEVTQTPSHQVTQMGQEVILRCVPISNHLYFYWYRQILGQKVEFLVSFYNNEISEKSEIFDDQFSVERPDGSNFTLKIRSTKLEDSAMYFCASSEGGSLNEQFFGPGTRLTVL.

V and J are TRBV5-5 and TRBJ1-5; no reliable D call. With 1 base removed from V and 0 bases from J, the gap between germline ends came to 11 bases. The CDR3 length is 16 residues. Germline loops: CDR1 SGHKS, CDR2 YYEKEE (reference sequence). The chain's CDR3 is CASSLKVPVSNQPQHF. The CDR3 DNA is TGTGCCAGCAGCTTGAAGGTCCCGGTTAGCAATCAGCCCCAGCATTTT.

The J gene is TRBJ1-1, the V gene TRBV29-1; possibly TRBD1 for D (5 bases). V was pared by 1 base and J by 8 bases, with 14 bases between. The CDR3 has 13 residues. The V gene's germline CDR1 is SQVTM and CDR2 ANQGSEA. The CDR3 reads CSVEGRGRGEAFF. CDR3 sequence (DNA): TGCAGCGTTGAAGGTCGAGGACGGGGCGAAGCTTTCTTT.

As DNA, the CDR3 is TGTGCCAGTAGCGGAACACCCCAAGAGACCCAGTACTTC. Amino acid sequence: CASSGTPQETQYF. V and J are TRBV5-4 and TRBJ2-5; D is possibly TRBD2 (6 bases). With 8 bases removed from V and 1 base from J, the gap between germline ends came to 12 bases. The CDR3 totals 13 residues. The germline V gene encodes CDR1 SGHNT and CDR2 YYREEE (reference sequence).

This chain uses TRBV19 with TRBJ2-4; D is ambiguous. V gave up 5 bases and J gave up 0 bases, with 8 bases separating them. In germline, CDR1 is LNHDA, CDR2 SQIVND (reference sequence). CDR3 length: 14 residues. The CDR3 DNA reads as TGTGCCAGTAGTCGTGGGGTAGCCAAAAACATTCAGTACTTC. Amino acid sequence: CASSRGVAKNIQYF. The full variable domain, its missing parts supplied by reference TRBV19 and TRBJ2-4, is DGGITQSPKYLFRKEGQNVTLSCEQNLNHDAMYWYRQDPGQGLRLIYYSQIVNDFQKGDIAEGYSVSREKKESFPLTVTSAQKNPTAFYLCASSRGVAKNIQYFGAGTRLSVL.

The chain combines TRBV19 with TRBJ1-2, with 8 bases that match TRBD1. The germline V gene has CDR1 LNHDA and CDR2 SQIVND (reference sequence). The junction had 8 bases not matched to a gene; V was cut back by 4 bases and J by 4 bases. The CDR3 totals 15 residues. CDR3 amino acids: CASSTPQGAVYGYTF. For the CDR3, the DNA is TGTGCCAGTAGTACCCCTCAGGGGGCGGTCTATGGCTACACCTTC.